This T cell receptor beta chain was captured in a study of identical twins. V shed 1 base and J shed 0 bases, with 10 bases lying between them. The CDR3 has 15 residues. The germline V gene has CDR1 DFQATT and CDR2 SNEGSKA (reference sequence). TCRdb re-analysed the 5' RACE reads in MiXCR, keeping a single row per CDR3 protein. Of hundreds of thousands of distinct CDR3 sequences in the sample, roughly 6% were seen once. This clonotype was detected many times. V and J are TRBV20-1 and TRBJ2-1; weak D call: TRBD2 (6 bases). This TCR came from a man between 18 and 35 years old in good health. Material: naive T cells sorted from blood. In DNA form, the CDR3 reads TGCAGTGCTAGAGCCCGGGACTCCTCCTACAATGAGCAGTTCTTC. It codes for CSARARDSSYNEQFF.